Shown below are 26 T cell receptor beta chains from a single sample sequenced in a study of blood T cells in healthy people across ages. A J-beta primer mix and a sample-barcoded 5' primer were used in a second PCR of roughly 6 to 11 cycles. MiXCR was run by TCRdb on the 5' RACE reads, yielding one entry per CDR3 protein. The table shows 550,000 to 600,000 distinct CDR3 sequences, with 25% to 30% occurring only once. Material: blood. All receptors derive from a woman aged 70 to 79 in good health.

V usage is TRBV29-1 and J usage is TRBJ2-1; 13 bases line up with TRBD2. CDR3 size: 17 residues. Per the germline V gene, CDR1 is SQVTM and CDR2 is ANQGSEA. With 1 base clipped from V and 4 bases from J, the junction kept 7 bases outside the gene matches. The CDR3 nucleotides read TGCAGCGTTGAAGGACTAGCGGGGGGAATACGGTACAATGAGCAGTTCTTC. As protein: CSVEGLAGGIRYNEQFF.

This clonotype was counted between two and nine times. The chain has TRBV20-1 and TRBJ2-5; 8 nucleotides line up with TRBD1. Near its end, the DNA agrees better with TRBJ2-1, so the J call may be wrong. The CDR3 sequence is 14 residues long. CDR1 and CDR2 from the germline V gene are DFQATT and SNEGSKA (reference sequence). The CDR3 reads CSVGGGTGKNEQFF. CDR3 nucleotide sequence: TGCAGTGTGGGGGGTGGGACAGGAAAAAATGAGCAGTTCTTC.

The chain has TRBV3-1 and TRBJ2-1, with 15 bases that match TRBD2. The CDR3 contains 14 residues. The germline V gene has CDR1 LGHDT and CDR2 YNNKEL (reference sequence). Trimming took 8 bases from V and 4 from J; bases not matched to a gene: 0. CDR3 loop: CASGTSGGYNEQFF. The DNA for the CDR3 is TGTGCCAGCGGGACTAGCGGGGGGTACAATGAGCAGTTCTTC.

The table lists this clonotype with a few counts. The J gene is TRBJ2-3, the V gene TRBV4-2; D not certain. The CDR3 has 15 residues. The V end was cut by 3 bases, the J end by 8 bases, with 18 bases between. Per the germline V gene, CDR1 is LGHNA and CDR2 is YNFKEQ. As DNA, the CDR3 is TGTGCCAGCAGCCAGGCGTCCCGTCAGGCGAGTACGCAGTATTTT. This gives the protein CASSQASRQASTQYF.

This clonotype was counted a few times. The V call is TRBV18, the J call TRBJ2-3; D is ambiguous. The V gene lost 1 base and the J gene lost 0 bases, with 8 bases spanning the gap. Germline lookup yields CDR1 KGHSH and CDR2 LQKENI. The CDR3 has 15 amino acids. CDR3 in amino acids: CASSPQKASTDTQYF. CDR3 bases: TGTGCCAGCTCACCACAGAAAGCTAGCACAGATACGCAGTATTTT.

This clonotype was picked up a small number of times. The CDR3 is CASRPSRVLNQPQHF. The CDR3, as DNA: TGTGCCAGCCGACCCTCTAGGGTGCTGAATCAGCCCCAGCATTTT. The chain recombines TRBV7-2 with TRBJ1-5; no clear D gene. CDR3 length: 15 amino acids. Per germline, CDR1 SGHTA and CDR2 FQGNSA. Deletions cut 8 bases from V and 4 bases from J, with 18 bases between.

A few counts support this clonotype. The V and J genes are TRBV29-1 and TRBJ1-1; D not certain. V was pared by 1 base and J by 7 bases, with 4 bases between. This CDR3 spans 10 amino acids. CDR1 SQVTM and CDR2 ANQGSEA come from the germline V gene. The CDR3 protein is CSVEGGEAFF. The CDR3 DNA sequence: TGCAGCGTTGAAGGTGGTGAAGCTTTCTTT.

The rearrangement joins TRBV6-1 to TRBJ2-1, with a possible D match to TRBD1 (6 bases). The ends were cut back, 3 bases at V and 3 bases at J, with 15 bases in the middle. The CDR3 loop spans 16 amino acids. The germline V gene encodes CDR1 MNHNS and CDR2 SASEGT. CDR3 nucleotide sequence: TGTGCCAGCAGTGATCTCGGACAGCCTAACTACAATGAGCAGTTCTTC. It specifies CASSDLGQPNYNEQFF.

This clonotype was found a few times. The chain carries TRBV7-3 and TRBJ2-3, with 13 positions matching TRBD2. Germline V CDR1 and CDR2: SGHTA, FQGTGA. The V segment lost 3 bases and the J segment 4 bases; nucleotides outside the gene matches: 4. This CDR3 spans 16 amino acids. CDR3 protein: CASSLGLAGRADTQYF. For the CDR3, the DNA is TGTGCCAGCAGCTTGGGACTAGCGGGGAGAGCAGATACGCAGTATTTT.

This chain links TRBV4-1 with TRBJ1-1, with D hard to call. The V end lost 0 bases, the J end lost 6 bases, and 17 bases lay between the germline ends. This CDR3 spans 16 amino acids. CDR1 is MGHRA, CDR2 YSYEKL, per germline. CDR3 DNA: TGCGCCAGCAGCCAAGATATTTTCGGGCGTAACGCTGAAGCTTTCTTT. This gives the protein CASSQDIFGRNAEAFF.

The J gene is TRBJ2-7, the V gene TRBV20-1; D is tentatively TRBD1 or TRBD2 (5 bases each). CDR3 length equals 12 residues. Germline loops: CDR1 DFQATT, CDR2 SNEGSKA (reference sequence). V lost 5 bases to trimming and J lost 3 bases, with 11 bases between them. The CDR3 spells CSAPRDGYEQYF. CDR3 coding DNA: TGCAGTGCTCCCCGGGACGGCTACGAGCAGTACTTC.

In its sample, this clonotype was seen a few times. The chain links TRBV5-1 to TRBJ2-4; D is ambiguous. The CDR3 has 14 residues. Germline-derived CDR1 and CDR2 are SGHRS and YFSETQ. The V gene lost 4 bases and the J gene lost 3 bases, with 11 bases spanning the gap. CDR3: CASSRAEFKNIQYF. The CDR3 DNA reads TGCGCCAGCAGCCGTGCCGAATTCAAAAACATTCAGTACTTC.

This clonotype has a handful of counts. V gene TRBV5-1 combines with J gene TRBJ2-5; D is perhaps TRBD2 (6 bases). The CDR3 spans 16 residues. Germline assignment: CDR1 SGHRS and CDR2 YFSETQ. The germline V and J ends were trimmed by 0 bases and 2 bases, with 14 bases remaining between them. CDR3 DNA sequence: TGCGCCAGCAGCTTGGCTCCGGTAGCGGAACAAGAGACCCAGTACTTC. It yields the protein CASSLAPVAEQETQYF.

This clonotype turned up a few times. The V call is TRBV20-1, the J call TRBJ1-1; D perhaps matches TRBD1 (5 bases). The CDR3 covers 16 residues. CDR1 and CDR2 from the germline V gene are DFQATT and SNEGSKA (reference sequence). Trimming left V 0 bases short and J 3 bases short, with 17 bases between. The CDR3 DNA sequence: TGCAGTGCTAGAGATTTTTTATCCAGGGCCGACACTGAAGCTTTCTTT. It yields the protein CSARDFLSRADTEAFF.

The chain joins TRBV4-1 to TRBJ2-1, with TRBD1 matching 8 bases. V gave up 0 bases and J gave up 1 base; unmatched junction bases: 5. Germline V gene lookup returns CDR1 MGHRA and CDR2 YSYEKL. This CDR3 spans 17 amino acids. Written as DNA, the CDR3 is TGCGCCAGCAGCCAAGAACAATACAGGGGGTCCTACAATGAGCAGTTCTTC. As protein: CASSQEQYRGSYNEQFF.

V gene TRBV10-3 combines with J gene TRBJ2-5; tentative D call: TRBD2 (6 bases). Per the germline V gene, CDR1 is ENHRY and CDR2 is SYGVKD. V was shortened by 0 bases and J by 4 bases, with 12 bases between the two germline ends. This CDR3 region has 15 residues. In nucleotides, the CDR3 is TGTGCCATCAGTGAGTCGATTCGGGGGAGAGAGACCCAGTACTTC. Protein product: CAISESIRGRETQYF.

Many counts were recorded for this clonotype. The chain couples TRBV5-1 to TRBJ2-3; TRBD1 is a possible D gene (6 bases). CDR1 SGHRS and CDR2 YFSETQ come from the germline V gene. The V end was cut by 9 bases, the J end by 3 bases, with 20 bases between. The CDR3 totals 15 residues. The CDR3 reads CATAQTGPETDTQYF. The CDR3 DNA sequence: TGCGCCACCGCCCAGACAGGTCCTGAAACAGATACGCAGTATTTT.

This clonotype was counted ten times or more. The chain recombines TRBV12-3 or TRBV12-4 with TRBJ2-5; D not certain. CDR3 length: 11 amino acids. V was clipped by 3 bases and J by 3 bases, with 2 bases between them. CDR3 loop: CASSFKETQYF. As DNA, the CDR3 is TGTGCCAGCAGTTTCAAAGAGACCCAGTACTTC.

This chain uses TRBV2 with TRBJ2-3; TRBD2 agrees at 9 bases. CDR1 is SNHLY and CDR2 is FYNNEI in the germline V gene. The J segment lost 1 base and the V segment lost 7 bases, leaving 3 bases of the junction unmatched. The CDR3 is made up of 14 amino acids. CDR3: CASNLAGGTDTQYF. The DNA for the CDR3 is TGTGCCAGCAACTTAGCGGGAGGCACAGATACGCAGTATTTT.

Turning to this clonotype: At one end the junction does not follow the germline gene, possibly because of a read error. V usage is TRBV7-6 and J usage is TRBJ2-1; weak D call: TRBD1 (5 bases). The CDR3 sequence is 14 residues long. In germline, CDR1 is SGHVS, CDR2 FNYEAQ. Here the CDR3 DNA reads TGTGCCAGCAGCTTGGGGTCAGGGTCGGATGAGGAGTTCTTC. Amino acids: CASSLGSGSDEEFF.

This clonotype was recorded a few times. The rearrangement joins TRBV7-2 to TRBJ2-1; TRBD2 aligns across 14 bases. V shed 4 bases, J shed 9 bases, and the junction held 8 bases outside the gene matches. CDR1 SGHTA and CDR2 FQGNSA come from the germline V gene. CDR3 size: 16 residues. In DNA form, the CDR3 reads TGTGCCAGCAGCTCTAAGACTAGCGGGGGGGTAATTGAGCAGTTCTTC. As protein: CASSSKTSGGVIEQFF. The variable domain in full, completed from reference TRBV7-2 and TRBJ2-1, reads GAGVSQSPSNKVTEKGKDVELRCDPISGHTALYWYRQSLGQGLEFLIYFQGNSAPDKSGLPSDRFSAERTGGSVSTLTIQRTQQEDSAVYLCASSSKTSGGVIEQFFGPGTRLTVL.

This clonotype was observed a handful of times. The V and J genes are TRBV4-3 and TRBJ1-4, with unresolved D. The CDR3 has 16 residues. V gave up 0 bases and J gave up 5 bases, with 13 bases separating them. Germline V gene data show CDR1 as LGHNA and CDR2 as YSLEER. The CDR3 nucleotides are TGCGCCAGCAGCCAAGATGAAGACTACGGGAATGAAAAACTGTTTTTT. Residues: CASSQDEDYGNEKLFF.

This chain links TRBV7-2 with TRBJ2-7; the D is unclear. Trimming stripped 4 bases from V and 0 bases from J, with 10 bases between. Germline V lookup: CDR1 SGHTA, CDR2 FQGNSA. This CDR3 region has 14 residues. The CDR3 protein is CASSYDINSYEQYF. In DNA, the CDR3 is TGTGCCAGCAGCTACGACATTAACTCCTACGAGCAGTACTTC.

This clonotype has only a few counts. The V and J genes are TRBV9 and TRBJ2-3; a weak D match, TRBD2 (5 bases). V lost 0 bases to trimming and J lost 4 bases, with 6 bases between them. CDR1 and CDR2 (germline): SGDLS, YYNGEE. The CDR3 is 13 amino acids. For the CDR3, the DNA is TGTGCCAGCAGCGTAGGGGAGTCAGATACGCAGTATTTT. Translating gives CASSVGESDTQYF.

This clonotype was seen a handful of times. This chain links TRBV7-2 with TRBJ1-5; unclear D gene. The CDR3 has 14 residues. The V end was cut by 4 bases, the J end by 5 bases, with 12 bases between. CDR1 is SGHTA, CDR2 FQGNSA, per germline. The DNA for the CDR3 is TGTGCCAGCAGCTATGGGCAGCTAGATCAGCCCCAGCATTTT. It yields the protein CASSYGQLDQPQHF.

This clonotype occurred many times. The rearrangement uses TRBV6-2 or TRBV6-3 and TRBJ1-1; 8 nucleotides align to TRBD1. The CDR3 loop spans 14 amino acids. V was pared by 6 bases and J by 1 base, with 4 bases of the junction left unmatched. Germline CDR1 reads MNHEY; CDR2 reads SVGEGT. This CDR3 is CASSRGQGNTEAFF. CDR3 DNA sequence: TGTGCCAGCAGCCGCGGACAGGGGAACACTGAAGCTTTCTTT.